The text below deals with one T cell receptor beta chain. Its antigen is currently unknown. Trimming removed 6 bases at V and 2 bases at J, with 10 bases between. The CDR3 length is 13 residues. CDR1 is ENHRY and CDR2 is SYGVKD in the germline V gene. These data are taken from a study of shared clonotypes between healthy human individuals. Study-level results: What rarefaction showed was incomplete sorted-subset sequencing despite large depth. A generally larger estimated richness was seen in naive subsets than in memory subsets.

The repertoire was sequenced with immunoSEQ multiplex PCR; TCRdb's copy has only in-frame clones and lacks some. The data contain 2 million or so clones, about 95% of them seen just once; the ten biggest clones take up 0.13%. The receptor was derived from a man between 18 and 35 years old in good health. J is TRBJ1-2 and V is TRBV10-3; weak D call: TRBD1 (6 bases). Sequencing was done on a sample of naive CD4+ T cells sorted from blood. The sample's subset: CD45RA+ positively selected. The chain's CDR3 is CAISGGGNYGYTF. CDR3 DNA sequence: TGTGCCATCAGCGGGGGCGGGAACTATGGCTACACCTTC.